A selection of T cell receptor beta chains follows, all from one sample in a study of T cell responses to AZD1222 COVID-19 vaccine. Clones were sequenced by immunoSEQ multiplex PCR, and TCRdb holds only the in-frame ones, with some missing. The data contain over 110,000 clones, almost 90% of them singletons. The source was peripheral blood, collected 28 days after the second AZD1222 dose. The receptor set was obtained from an adult who received the AZD1222 COVID-19 vaccine. CDR3s include the opening cysteine and the closing phenylalanine or tryptophan. The D gene is left open where the match is weak. Clone size is given for some rows only: seen once, a few or many times, or a class if the clone is expanded.

TRBV28	TRBJ1-2	-	-	CASSLRVSGYTF	TGTGCCAGCAGTTTACGTGTATCTGGCTACACCTTC
TRBV29-1	TRBJ2-5	-	-	CSVVLGGQETQYF	TGCAGCGTCGTTTTAGGGGGCCAAGAGACCCAGTACTTC
TRBV5-1	TRBJ2-6	-	-	CASSLGGGPGANVLTF	TGCGCCAGCAGCTTGGGTGGGGGGCCTGGGGCCAACGTCCTGACTTTC
TRBV29-1	TRBJ1-3	-	-	CSAVNSGNTIYF	TGCAGCGCCGTGAACTCTGGAAACACCATATATTTT
TRBV19	TRBJ2-2	-	TRBD2	CASSSAGGSTGELFF	TGTGCCAGTAGTTCGGCGGGAGGCTCCACCGGGGAGCTGTTTTTT
TRBV3-1/TRBV3-2	TRBJ1-4	once	-	CAGSPIPQGEKLFF	TGTGCCGGCAGCCCTATCCCGCAGGGGGAAAAACTGTTTTTT
TRBV9	TRBJ2-2	-	TRBD1	CASSVDGTGLTGELFF	TGTGCCAGCAGCGTAGACGGGACAGGGCTCACCGGGGAGCTGTTTTTT
TRBV7-6	TRBJ2-1	-	-	CASSLLTGQLNEQFF	TGTGCCAGCAGCCTTTTGACAGGACAATTAAATGAGCAGTTCTTC
TRBV5-6	TRBJ1-1	-	TRBD1	CASSLSGTGNTEAFF	TGTGCCAGCAGCTTGTCGGGGACAGGGAACACTGAAGCTTTCTTT
TRBV27	TRBJ2-6	-	-	CASSSRAFHSGANVLTF	TGTGCCAGCAGTTCCCGGGCTTTTCACTCTGGGGCCAACGTCCTGACTTTC
TRBV6-2/TRBV6-3	TRBJ1-5	-	-	CASSYWGVSEPQHF	TGTGCCAGCAGTTACTGGGGCGTTTCCGAGCCCCAGCATTTT
TRBV16	TRBJ1-4	-	-	CASSQSGVKLFF	TGTGCCAGCAGCCAATCGGGGGTAAAACTGTTTTTT
TRBV7-7	TRBJ2-3	-	TRBD2	CASSSGRAGTHTDTQYF	TGTGCTAGCAGCTCCGGGAGGGCCGGGACACACACAGATACGCAGTATTTT
TRBV2	TRBJ2-7	-	TRBD1	CASKYRDSSYEQYF	TGTGCCAGCAAATACCGGGACAGCTCCTACGAGCAGTACTTC
TRBV2	TRBJ2-1	-	-	CASRGYSEQFF	TGTGCCAGCAGGGGGTATAGTGAGCAGTTCTTC
TRBV3-1/TRBV3-2	TRBJ1-6	-	-	CASSSYQVLDGNSPLHF	TGTGCCAGCAGCTCTTATCAGGTCCTAGACGGGAATTCACCCCTCCACTTT
TRBV29-1	TRBJ2-1	-	TRBD2	CSGVGLGGYNEQFF	TGCAGCGGGGTCGGACTAGGAGGATACAATGAGCAGTTCTTC
TRBV5-4	TRBJ2-5	-	-	CAINRVRGETQYF	TGTGCCATCAACAGGGTGAGAGGGGAGACCCAGTACTTC
TRBV5-6	TRBJ1-6	-	-	CASNDRIKGYNSPLHF	TGTGCCAGCAATGATAGAATCAAAGGATATAATTCACCCCTCCACTTT
TRBV7-2	TRBJ2-2	-	TRBD2	CASSLGLAGGRWTGELFF	TGTGCCAGCAGCTTAGGTCTAGCGGGGGGGCGATGGACCGGGGAGCTGTTTTTT
TRBV7-2	TRBJ1-4	-	-	CASSLVWTTNEKLFF	TGTGCCAGCAGCTTAGTCTGGACAACTAATGAAAAACTGTTTTTT
TRBV18	TRBJ1-1	-	-	CASSPKGNTEAFF	TGTGCCAGCTCACCGAAGGGGAACACTGAAGCTTTCTTT
TRBV28	TRBJ1-1	few	-	CASSLRGTEAFF	TGTGCCAGCAGTTTACGGGGCACTGAAGCTTTCTTT
TRBV5-1	TRBJ1-1	once	-	CASSFKGGQDTEAFF	TGCGCCAGCAGCTTTAAAGGGGGGCAGGACACTGAAGCTTTCTTT
TRBV28	TRBJ2-2	-	-	CASVDSTGELFF	TGTGCCAGCGTAGACTCCACCGGGGAGCTGTTTTTT
TRBV11-2	TRBJ1-1	-	TRBD1	CASSLTDRGTEAFF	TGTGCCAGCAGCTTAACGGACAGGGGAACTGAAGCTTTCTTT
TRBV4-1	TRBJ2-3	-	TRBD2	CASSQLAGIDTQYF	TGCGCCAGCAGCCAACTAGCGGGGATAGATACGCAGTATTTT
TRBV3-1/TRBV3-2	TRBJ1-2	-	TRBD1	CASSEPGGYGYTF	TGTGCCAGCAGCGAACCAGGGGGCTATGGCTACACCTTC
TRBV19	TRBJ2-2	-	TRBD1	CASSIRTGTIGELFF	TGTGCCAGTAGTATACGGACAGGGACGATCGGGGAGCTGTTTTTT
TRBV28	TRBJ2-5	-	TRBD2	CASSLDRREGETQYF	TGTGCCAGCAGTTTGGATCGGCGGGAGGGTGAGACCCAGTACTTC
TRBV19	TRBJ1-4	-	TRBD1	CASRWTGDEKLFF	TGTGCCAGTAGATGGACAGGTGACGAAAAACTGTTTTTT
TRBV5-8	TRBJ1-5	-	-	CASSRTLTFRNQPQHF	TGTGCCAGCAGCCGAACGCTGACATTCCGCAATCAGCCCCAGCATTTT